A selection of T cell receptor beta chains follows, all from one sample in a study of human T cells and chemical hapten exposure. MiXCR was run by TCRdb on the RACE reads, yielding one entry per CDR3 protein. The sample carries fewer than 300,000 distinct CDR3 sequences, roughly 7.4% recorded once. Sequenced material: whole blood, taken in connection with sensitization to the hapten diphenylcyclopropenone (DPC). These receptors were taken from a man in his late teens or twenties with alopecia areata. Some clones in this sample may be carry-over from other donors' samples. CDR3s include the opening cysteine and the closing phenylalanine or tryptophan. D genes are given only for firm matches. Expanded clones are given a class, and other clones once, few, many or no size at all.

J | V | D | size | length | CDR3 | DNA
TRBJ2-7 | TRBV28 | TRBD2 | few | 13 | CASIAGVGYEQYF | TGTGCCAGCATCGCGGGGGTAGGGTACGAGCAGTACTTC
TRBJ2-7 | TRBV2 | . | . | 11 | CASITSYEQYF | TGTGCCAGCATAACATCCTACGAGCAGTACTTC
TRBJ1-5 | TRBV2 | TRBD1 | . | 15 | CASELTGLLNQPQHF | TGTGCCAGCGAGTTGACAGGGCTTTTGAATCAGCCCCAGCATTTT
TRBJ2-1 | TRBV14 | TRBD1 | . | 13 | CASSQVTGNEQFF | TGTGCCAGCAGCCAAGTGACAGGGAATGAGCAGTTCTTC
TRBJ1-1 | TRBV27 | . | many | 12 | CASSLLQGEAFF | TGTGCCAGCAGTTTATTACAGGGTGAAGCTTTCTTT
TRBJ1-5 | TRBV20-1 | . | few | 18 | CSARDFNTFTGSNQPQHF | TGCAGTGCTAGAGATTTTAACACCTTCACCGGGAGCAATCAGCCCCAGCATTTT
TRBJ1-6 | TRBV5-1 | TRBD1 | many | 14 | CASSLGQGNSPLHF | TGCGCCAGCAGCTTGGGACAGGGGAATTCACCCCTCCACTTT
TRBJ2-2 | TRBV12-3/TRBV12-4 | TRBD2 | . | 17 | CASSFDSGGALAGELFF | TGTGCCAGCAGTTTCGATAGCGGGGGGGCCCTGGCCGGGGAGCTGTTTTTT
TRBJ2-7 | TRBV6-2/TRBV6-3 | . | . | 13 | CASTRGATPEQYF | TGTGCCAGCACCCGGGGAGCAACCCCCGAGCAGTACTTC
TRBJ1-6 | TRBV9 | . | few | 15 | CASSVEWVPNSPLHF | TGTGCCAGCAGCGTAGAGTGGGTCCCTAATTCACCCCTCCACTTT
TRBJ2-2 | TRBV9 | . | few | 17 | CASSVARSGLNTGELFF | TGTGCCAGCAGCGTAGCTCGAAGCGGCTTGAACACCGGGGAGCTGTTTTTT
TRBJ2-3 | TRBV27 | TRBD2 | . | 20 | CASLKITGTSGIPSTDTQYF | TGTGCCAGCCTGAAAATAACCGGGACTAGCGGGATCCCTAGCACAGATACGCAGTATTTT
TRBJ2-7 | TRBV4-1 | TRBD1 | few | 14 | CASRLRDRVLEQYF | TGCGCCAGCAGGCTACGGGACAGGGTTCTCGAGCAGTACTTC
TRBJ1-3 | TRBV28 | . | many | 15 | CASSLSLGAGNTIYF | TGTGCCAGCAGTTTATCGTTGGGCGCCGGAAACACCATATATTTT
TRBJ1-5 | TRBV20-1 | . | . | 14 | CSARVLTSDQPQHF | TGCAGTGCTAGAGTCCTGACGAGTGATCAGCCCCAGCATTTT
TRBJ2-3 | TRBV4-3 | . | . | 16 | CASSQGTSGSTDTQYF | TGCGCCAGCAGCCAGGGGACTTCGGGCAGCACAGATACGCAGTATTTT
TRBJ2-3 | TRBV24-1 | TRBD1 | few | 16 | CATSDWRTGATDTQYF | TGTGCCACCAGTGATTGGAGAACAGGGGCCACAGATACGCAGTATTTT
TRBJ2-3 | TRBV20-1 | TRBD1 | . | 11 | CSATQGGTQYF | TGCAGTGCAACACAGGGGGGTACGCAGTATTTT
TRBJ2-2 | TRBV29-1 | TRBD2 | few | 14 | CSVTSGGPRGELFF | TGCAGCGTTACTAGCGGGGGGCCGAGAGGGGAGCTGTTTTTT
TRBJ1-1 | TRBV29-1 | . | many | 14 | CSVEDRGEGTEAFF | TGCAGCGTTGAAGATCGGGGGGAGGGCACTGAAGCTTTCTTT
TRBJ2-5 | TRBV12-3/TRBV12-4 | . | . | 14 | CASSRQPSDETQYF | TGTGCCAGCAGCCGACAGCCGTCGGACGAGACCCAGTACTTC
TRBJ2-2 | TRBV2 | . | few | 16 | CASSGTGRPYTGELFF | TGTGCCAGCAGTGGTACAGGCCGGCCCTACACCGGGGAGCTGTTTTTT
TRBJ1-3 | TRBV18 | . | few | 13 | CASSPGGGNTIYF | TGTGCCAGCTCACCAGGGGGCGGAAACACCATATATTTT
TRBJ2-5 | TRBV7-9 | TRBD2 | few | 15 | CASSQGLAGEETQYF | TGTGCCAGCAGCCAGGGACTAGCGGGGGAAGAGACCCAGTACTTC
TRBJ1-1 | TRBV14 | TRBD1 | many | 15 | CASSPTGKWYTEAFF | TGTGCCAGCAGCCCGACAGGGAAATGGTACACTGAAGCTTTCTTT
TRBJ1-1 | TRBV11-2 | . | . | 15 | CASSFVWGRYTEAFF | TGTGCCAGCAGCTTCGTCTGGGGTCGGTACACTGAAGCTTTCTTT
TRBJ2-1 | TRBV6-5 | . | . | 13 | CASSRTEDNEQFF | TGTGCCAGCAGCCGGACAGAAGACAATGAGCAGTTCTTC
TRBJ2-3 | TRBV7-9 | . | . | 14 | CASSLDWNTDTQYF | TGTGCCAGCAGCCTGGACTGGAACACAGATACGCAGTATTTT
TRBJ2-5 | TRBV5-5 | . | few | 14 | CASSFGGVEETQYF | TGTGCCAGCAGCTTTGGGGGAGTAGAGGAGACCCAGTACTTC
TRBJ2-2 | TRBV5-1 | TRBD1 | few | 17 | CASKHGAGQANTGELFF | TGCGCCAGCAAACACGGTGCTGGACAGGCGAACACCGGGGAGCTGTTTTTT
TRBJ1-6 | TRBV6-5 | . | few | 18 | CASSSHPGKSSYNSPLHF | TGTGCCAGCAGCAGCCACCCGGGTAAAAGCTCCTATAATTCACCCCTCCACTTT
TRBJ2-1 | TRBV6-5 | TRBD1 | few | 14 | CASSYGDREYEQFF | TGTGCCAGCAGTTACGGGGACAGGGAGTATGAGCAGTTCTTC
TRBJ2-7 | TRBV19 | TRBD1 | few | 15 | CASSPDRGRPYEQYF | TGTGCCAGTAGTCCCGACAGGGGGCGACCCTACGAGCAGTACTTC
TRBJ1-5 | TRBV29-1 | . | few | 14 | CSVRFTGSNQPQHF | TGCAGCGTTCGGTTCACAGGCTCCAATCAGCCCCAGCATTTT
TRBJ2-5 | TRBV15 | TRBD2 | many | 15 | CATSRDRGGAETQYF | TGTGCCACCAGCAGAGACCGGGGAGGGGCAGAGACCCAGTACTTC
TRBJ2-7 | TRBV4-1 | . | many | 13 | CASSLEGPYEQYF | TGCGCCAGCAGCTTGGAGGGCCCCTACGAGCAGTACTTC
TRBJ2-5 | TRBV6-2/TRBV6-3 | TRBD1 | . | 15 | CANSYRDRAGETQYF | TGTGCCAACAGTTACCGGGACAGGGCGGGAGAGACCCAGTACTTC
TRBJ2-2 | TRBV12-3/TRBV12-4 | . | . | 15 | CASSFSQGFGGELFF | TGTGCCAGCAGTTTCTCACAGGGTTTTGGCGGGGAGCTGTTTTTT
TRBJ2-1 | TRBV7-9 | . | few | 20 | CASSSVATQIIPFYYNEQFF | TGTGCCAGCAGCTCAGTAGCTACCCAGATCATCCCGTTCTACTACAATGAGCAGTTCTTC
TRBJ2-2 | TRBV7-2 | . | few | 15 | CASSSMAGTTGELFF | TGTGCCAGCAGCTCGATGGCAGGGACCACCGGGGAGCTGTTTTTT
TRBJ1-4 | TRBV4-1 | . | few | 14 | CASSQRVVNEKLFF | TGCGCCAGCAGCCAAAGGGTAGTTAATGAAAAACTGTTTTTT